Each of the 14 T cell receptor beta chains below was sequenced from the same sample in a study of T cells of healthy individuals. Using its own MiXCR run on the 5' RACE reads, TCRdb lists one record per CDR3 protein. The data show 60,000 to 80,000 distinct CDR3 sequences, roughly 15% seen once. These TCRs come from a human donor in good health.

The chain couples TRBV7-1 to TRBJ1-5; no firm D call. TRBV7-1 is reported as an ORF; its role is uncertain. V was pared by 5 bases and J by 1 base, with 18 bases between. This CDR3 spans 17 amino acids. CDR3 sequence (DNA): TGTGCCAGCAGCCCAGACATACAGCTTAGCAGCAATCAGCCCCAGCATTTT. It yields the protein CASSPDIQLSSNQPQHF.

This clonotype was seen more than once but under ten times. The chain links TRBV5-1 to TRBJ1-5; the D is unclear. Germline CDR1 and CDR2: SGHRS and YFSETQ. The V gene lost 4 bases and the J gene lost 0 bases, with 5 bases spanning the gap. The CDR3 consists of 13 residues. As DNA, the CDR3 is TGCGCCAGCAGCACGTATAGCAATCAGCCCCAGCATTTT. Encoded protein: CASSTYSNQPQHF.

This clonotype was seen many times. The chain joins TRBV10-3 to TRBJ2-3, with 8 bases identical to TRBD1. Germline CDR1 ENHRY, CDR2 SYGVKD. V shed 7 bases, J shed 3 bases, and the junction held 9 bases outside the gene matches. This CDR3 has 15 amino acids. CDR3 nucleotides: TGTGCCATCACCCGGACAGGGCAGGGGACAGATACGCAGTATTTT. This translates into CAITRTGQGTDTQYF.

The chain carries TRBV5-5 and TRBJ1-1, with D uncertain. Germline V gene sequence: CDR1 SGHKS, CDR2 YYEKEE (reference sequence). Deletions cut 2 bases from V and 5 bases from J, with 13 bases between. This CDR3 has 14 residues. The CDR3, as DNA: TGTGCCAGCAGCTTTTTCCGGGGTGAGACTGAAGCTTTCTTT. Amino acid sequence: CASSFFRGETEAFF.

This clonotype occurred a few times. The chain employs TRBV6-4 and TRBJ1-5; D possibly corresponds to TRBD1 (6 bases). This CDR3 spans 15 amino acids. CDR1 is MRHNA, CDR2 SNTAGT, per germline. V dropped 3 bases and J dropped 1 base, with 10 bases sitting between them. CDR3 nucleotides: TGTGCCAGCAGTGAAAACGGACAGAGCAATCAGCCCCAGCATTTT. Translation gives CASSENGQSNQPQHF.

The V and J genes are TRBV6-6 and TRBJ1-5; 9 nucleotides agree with TRBD1. The CDR3 spans 16 residues. The V gene's germline CDR1 is MNHNY and CDR2 SVGAGI (reference sequence). Trimming removed 5 bases from V and 1 base from J; junction bases left unmatched: 6. CDR3 in DNA: TGTGCCAGCAGTACCTCCGGGACAGGGAGCAATCAGCCCCAGCATTTT. It translates to CASSTSGTGSNQPQHF.

This sequence joins TRBV5-1 and TRBJ1-1, with unresolved D. Trimming removed 2 bases from V and 1 base from J, with 6 bases in between. This CDR3 region has 13 residues. Germline CDR1 and CDR2: SGHRS and YFSETQ. CDR3 region: CASSFQANTEAFF. In nucleotides, the CDR3 is TGCGCCAGCAGCTTTCAGGCGAACACTGAAGCTTTCTTT.

The chain links TRBV6-5 to TRBJ1-1; possibly TRBD1 for D (5 bases). The CDR3 has 15 amino acids. V was pared by 7 bases and J by 6 bases, with 21 bases between. The germline V gene has CDR1 MNHEY and CDR2 SVGAGI. Written as DNA, the CDR3 is TGTGCCAGCAAGAGGGGCAGCCTCGCGGAGGCTGAAGCTTTCTTT. This encodes CASKRGSLAEAEAFF.

The gene calls are TRBV20-1 and TRBJ2-3, with a tentative D call TRBD1 (5 bases). The CDR3 spans 13 residues. V lost 6 bases and J lost 0, with 10 bases in between. Germline V gene lookup returns CDR1 DFQATT and CDR2 SNEGSKA (reference sequence). CDR3 nucleotide sequence: TGCAGTGCCCCGGACACGAGCACAGATACGCAGTATTTT. Translated, it gives CSAPDTSTDTQYF.

A few counts support this clonotype. V is TRBV5-1 and J is TRBJ1-6; 11 positions agree with TRBD1. V was pared by 1 base and J by 4 bases, with 4 bases of the junction left unmatched. This CDR3 contains 17 residues. The germline V gene has CDR1 SGHRS and CDR2 YFSETQ. The CDR3: CASSLTGQGVYNSPLHF. The CDR3 nucleotides are TGCGCCAGCAGCTTGACGGGACAGGGGGTTTATAATTCACCCCTCCACTTT.

This clonotype has ten or more counts. The rearrangement uses TRBV27 and TRBJ2-7; D is unclear. V gave up 1 base and J gave up 0 bases, with 7 bases separating them. The CDR3 is made up of 14 amino acids. From germline, CDR1 is MNHEY and CDR2 SMNVEV (reference sequence). CDR3 bases: TGTGCCAGCAGTTTATTTTACAGCTCCTACGAGCAGTACTTC. Amino acids: CASSLFYSSYEQYF.

Many counts were recorded for this clonotype. This chain uses TRBV9 with TRBJ1-5; D ambiguous. Trimming removed 0 bases at V and 4 bases at J, with 11 bases between. This CDR3 has 15 residues. Germline CDR1 reads SGDLS; CDR2 reads YYNGEE. CDR3 loop: CASSVAATGNQPQHF. CDR3 DNA: TGTGCCAGCAGCGTAGCGGCAACGGGGAATCAGCCCCAGCATTTT.

Ten or more counts support this clonotype. The chain combines TRBV20-1 with TRBJ2-2, with D hard to call. CDR3 size: 15 residues. Trimming left V 6 bases short and J 2 bases short, with 16 bases between. Germline lookup yields CDR1 DFQATT and CDR2 SNEGSKA (reference sequence). The DNA of the CDR3 is TGCAGTGCAACACGATCGGGCAGCAACACCGGGGAGCTGTTTTTT. This codes for CSATRSGSNTGELFF.

The rearrangement uses TRBV7-9 and TRBJ2-4; D not certain. The CDR3 contains 14 residues. CDR1 and CDR2 (germline): SEHNR, FQNEAQ (reference sequence). The V gene lost 4 bases and the J gene lost 0 bases, with 7 bases spanning the gap. CDR3 amino acids: CASSSILAKNIQYF. The DNA of the CDR3 is TGTGCCAGCAGCTCAATTCTAGCCAAAAACATTCAGTACTTC.